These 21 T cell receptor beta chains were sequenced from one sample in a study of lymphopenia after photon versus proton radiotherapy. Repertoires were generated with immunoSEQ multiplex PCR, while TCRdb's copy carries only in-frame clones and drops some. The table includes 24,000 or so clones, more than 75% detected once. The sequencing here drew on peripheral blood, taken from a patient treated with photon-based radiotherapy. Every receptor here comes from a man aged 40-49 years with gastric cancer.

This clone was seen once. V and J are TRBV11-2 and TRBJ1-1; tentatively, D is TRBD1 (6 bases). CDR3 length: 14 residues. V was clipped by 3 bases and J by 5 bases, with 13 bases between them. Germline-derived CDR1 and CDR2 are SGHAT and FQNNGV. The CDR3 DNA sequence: TGTGCCAGCAGCTTTGTGGACAGAGGGACTGAAGCTTTCTTT. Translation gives CASSFVDRGTEAFF.

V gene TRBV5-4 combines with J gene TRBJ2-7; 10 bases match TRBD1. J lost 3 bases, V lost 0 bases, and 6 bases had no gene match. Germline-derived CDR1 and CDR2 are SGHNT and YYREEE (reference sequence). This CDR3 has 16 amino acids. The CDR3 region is CASSLGPGTGVYEQYF. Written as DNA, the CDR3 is TGTGCCAGCAGCTTGGGCCCCGGGACAGGGGTCTACGAGCAGTACTTC.

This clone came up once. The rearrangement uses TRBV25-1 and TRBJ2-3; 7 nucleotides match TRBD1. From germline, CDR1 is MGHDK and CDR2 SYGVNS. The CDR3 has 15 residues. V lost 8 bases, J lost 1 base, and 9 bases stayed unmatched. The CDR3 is CASGPQGGGTDTQYF. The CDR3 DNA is TGTGCCAGCGGCCCCCAAGGGGGCGGCACAGATACGCAGTATTTT.

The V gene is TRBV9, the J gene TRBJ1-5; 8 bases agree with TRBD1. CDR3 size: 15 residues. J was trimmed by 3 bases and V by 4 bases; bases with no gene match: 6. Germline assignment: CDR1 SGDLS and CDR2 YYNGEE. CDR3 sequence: CASSPGQGHNQPQHF. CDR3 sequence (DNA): TGTGCCAGCAGCCCCGGACAGGGCCACAATCAGCCCCAGCATTTT.

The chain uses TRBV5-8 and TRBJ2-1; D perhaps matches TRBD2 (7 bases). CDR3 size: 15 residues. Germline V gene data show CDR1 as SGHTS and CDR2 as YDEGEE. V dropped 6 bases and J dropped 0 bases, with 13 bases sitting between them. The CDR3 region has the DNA TGTGCCAGCATGCGGGGGCTCAACTCCTACAATGAGCAGTTCTTC. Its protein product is CASMRGLNSYNEQFF.

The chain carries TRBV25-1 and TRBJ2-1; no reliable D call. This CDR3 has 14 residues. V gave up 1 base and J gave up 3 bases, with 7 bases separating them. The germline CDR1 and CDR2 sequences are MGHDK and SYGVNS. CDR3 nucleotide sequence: TGTGCCAGCAGTGAATCAGGATTCTACAATGAGCAGTTCTTC. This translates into CASSESGFYNEQFF.

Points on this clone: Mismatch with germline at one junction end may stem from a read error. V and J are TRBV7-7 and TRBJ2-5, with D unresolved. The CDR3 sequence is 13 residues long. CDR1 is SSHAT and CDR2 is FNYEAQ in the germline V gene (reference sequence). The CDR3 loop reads CASSLTQQETQYF. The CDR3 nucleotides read TGTGCTAGCAGCTTAACACAGCAAGAGACCCAGTACTTC.

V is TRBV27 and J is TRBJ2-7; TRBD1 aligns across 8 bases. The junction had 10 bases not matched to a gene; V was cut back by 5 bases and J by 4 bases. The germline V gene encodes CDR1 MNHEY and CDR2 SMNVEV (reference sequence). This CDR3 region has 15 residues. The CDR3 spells CASSPWDRQVYEQYF. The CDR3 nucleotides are TGTGCCAGCAGTCCCTGGGACAGGCAGGTTTACGAGCAGTACTTC.

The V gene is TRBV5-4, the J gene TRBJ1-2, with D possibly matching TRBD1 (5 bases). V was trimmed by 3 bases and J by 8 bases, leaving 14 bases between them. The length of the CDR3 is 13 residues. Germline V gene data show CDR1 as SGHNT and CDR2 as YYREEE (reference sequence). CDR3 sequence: CASSWGPQEGYTF. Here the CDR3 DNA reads TGTGCCAGCAGCTGGGGACCGCAGGAGGGCTACACCTTC.

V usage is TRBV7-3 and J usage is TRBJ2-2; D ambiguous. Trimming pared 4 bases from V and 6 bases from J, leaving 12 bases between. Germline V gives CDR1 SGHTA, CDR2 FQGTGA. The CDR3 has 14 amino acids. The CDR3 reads CASSSGHRSGELFF. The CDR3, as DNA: TGTGCCAGCAGCTCGGGTCATAGGTCCGGGGAGCTGTTTTTT. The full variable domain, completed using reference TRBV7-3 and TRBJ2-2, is GAGVSQTPSNKVTEKGKYVELRCDPISGHTALYWYRQSLGQGPEFLIYFQGTGAADDSGLPNDRFFAVRPEGSVSTLKIQRTERGDSAVYLCASSSGHRSGELFFGEGSRLTVL.

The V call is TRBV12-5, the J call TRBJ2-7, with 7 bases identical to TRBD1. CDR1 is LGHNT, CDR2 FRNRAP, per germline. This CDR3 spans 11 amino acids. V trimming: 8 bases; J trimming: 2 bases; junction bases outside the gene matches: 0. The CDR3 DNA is TGTGCTAGTAGGGGGCCCTACGAGCAGTACTTC. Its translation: CASRGPYEQYF.

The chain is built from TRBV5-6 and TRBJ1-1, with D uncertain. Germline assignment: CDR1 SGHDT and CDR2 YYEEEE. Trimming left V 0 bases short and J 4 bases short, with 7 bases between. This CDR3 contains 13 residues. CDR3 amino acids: CASSLVGFTEAFF. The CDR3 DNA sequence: TGTGCCAGCAGCTTGGTAGGTTTCACTGAAGCTTTCTTT.

In DNA form, the CDR3 reads TGTGCCTGGAGTGGACAGAAGAACACTGAAGCTTTCTTT. Its protein product is CAWSGQKNTEAFF. The chain recombines TRBV30 with TRBJ1-1; tentative D call: TRBD1 (5 bases). Germline V gene lookup returns CDR1 GTSNPN and CDR2 SVGIG (reference sequence). Trimming left V 1 base short and J 1 base short, with 7 bases between. This CDR3 region has 13 residues.

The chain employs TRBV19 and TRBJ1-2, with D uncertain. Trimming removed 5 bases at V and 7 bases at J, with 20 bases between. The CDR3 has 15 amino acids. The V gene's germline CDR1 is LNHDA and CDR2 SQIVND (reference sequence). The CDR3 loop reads CASSFRTVFEGGYTF. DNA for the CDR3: TGTGCCAGTAGTTTCCGGACGGTGTTTGAAGGTGGCTACACCTTC.

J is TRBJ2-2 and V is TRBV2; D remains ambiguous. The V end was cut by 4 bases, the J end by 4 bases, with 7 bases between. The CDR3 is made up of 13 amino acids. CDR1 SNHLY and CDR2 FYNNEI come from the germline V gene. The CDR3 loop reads CASSATFTGELFF. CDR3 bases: TGTGCCAGCAGTGCGACTTTCACCGGGGAGCTGTTTTTT.

The CDR3 region has the DNA TGTGCCAGCAGCTTACTTGGGGGGAGGAATTCACCCCTCCACTTT. Amino acid sequence: CASSLLGGRNSPLHF. The chain recombines TRBV7-3 with TRBJ1-6; D may be TRBD1 (5 bases). V lost 2 bases and J 7 bases, leaving 12 bases between the germline ends. The CDR3 covers 15 residues. Per the germline V gene, CDR1 is SGHTA and CDR2 is FQGTGA.

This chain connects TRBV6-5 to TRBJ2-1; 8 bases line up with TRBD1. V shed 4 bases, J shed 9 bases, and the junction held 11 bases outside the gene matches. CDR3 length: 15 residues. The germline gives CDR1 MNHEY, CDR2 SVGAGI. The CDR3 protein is CASSSGQGRRGEQFF. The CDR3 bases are TGTGCCAGCAGTTCTGGACAGGGTCGTAGGGGTGAGCAGTTCTTC.

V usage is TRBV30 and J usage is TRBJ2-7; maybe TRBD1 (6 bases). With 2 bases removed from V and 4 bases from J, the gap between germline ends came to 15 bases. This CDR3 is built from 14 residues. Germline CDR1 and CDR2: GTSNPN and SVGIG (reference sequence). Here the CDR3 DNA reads TGTGCCTGGAGTAACCAGGGGAATCGATACGAGCAGTACTTC. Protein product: CAWSNQGNRYEQYF.

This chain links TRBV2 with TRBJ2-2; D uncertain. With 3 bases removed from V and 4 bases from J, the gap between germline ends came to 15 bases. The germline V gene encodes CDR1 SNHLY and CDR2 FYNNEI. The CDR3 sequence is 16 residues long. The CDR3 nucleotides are TGTGCCAGCAGTGAGGAATTGGGCTCCTCCACCGGGGAGCTGTTTTTT. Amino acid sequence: CASSEELGSSTGELFF.

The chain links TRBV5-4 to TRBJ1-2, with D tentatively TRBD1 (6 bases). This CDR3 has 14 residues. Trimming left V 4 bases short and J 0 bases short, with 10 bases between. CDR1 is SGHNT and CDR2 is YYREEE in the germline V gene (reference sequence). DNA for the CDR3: TGTGCCAGCAGCCCGGACAGCGCTAACTATGGCTACACCTTC. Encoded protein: CASSPDSANYGYTF.

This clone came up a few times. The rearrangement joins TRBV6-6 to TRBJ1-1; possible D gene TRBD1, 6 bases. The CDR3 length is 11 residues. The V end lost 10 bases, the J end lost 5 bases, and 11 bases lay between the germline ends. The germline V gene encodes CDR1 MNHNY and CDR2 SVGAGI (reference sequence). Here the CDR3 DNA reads TGTGCCATCTTACAGGGTACTGAAGCTTTCTTT. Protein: CAILQGTEAFF.